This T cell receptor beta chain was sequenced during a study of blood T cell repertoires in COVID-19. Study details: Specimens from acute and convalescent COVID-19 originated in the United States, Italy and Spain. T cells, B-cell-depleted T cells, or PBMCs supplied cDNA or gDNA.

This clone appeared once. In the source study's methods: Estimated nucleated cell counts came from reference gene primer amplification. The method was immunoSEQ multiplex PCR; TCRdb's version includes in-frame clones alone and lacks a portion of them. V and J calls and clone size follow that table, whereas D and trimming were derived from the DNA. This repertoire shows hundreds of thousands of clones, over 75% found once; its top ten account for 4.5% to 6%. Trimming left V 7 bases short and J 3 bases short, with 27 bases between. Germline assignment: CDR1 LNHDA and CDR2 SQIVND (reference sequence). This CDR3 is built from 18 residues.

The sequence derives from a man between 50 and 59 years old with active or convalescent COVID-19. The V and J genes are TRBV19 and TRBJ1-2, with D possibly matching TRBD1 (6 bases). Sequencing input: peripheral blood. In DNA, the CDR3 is TGTGCCAGTACTACCAACCGGAGGGGGGGACGGCATGACTATGGCTACACCTTC. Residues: CASTTNRRGGRHDYGYTF.